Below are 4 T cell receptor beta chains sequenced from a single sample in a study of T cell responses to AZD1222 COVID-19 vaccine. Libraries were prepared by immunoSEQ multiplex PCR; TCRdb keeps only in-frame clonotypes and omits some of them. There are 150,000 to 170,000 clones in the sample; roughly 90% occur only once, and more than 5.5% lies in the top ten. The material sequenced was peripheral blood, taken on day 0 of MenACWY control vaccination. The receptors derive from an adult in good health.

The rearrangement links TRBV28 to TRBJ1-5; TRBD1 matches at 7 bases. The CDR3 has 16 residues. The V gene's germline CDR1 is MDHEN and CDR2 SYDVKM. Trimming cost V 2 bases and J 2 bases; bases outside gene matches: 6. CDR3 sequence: CASSLHRGDGNQPQHF. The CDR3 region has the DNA TGTGCCAGCAGTTTACACAGGGGAGACGGCAATCAGCCCCAGCATTTT.

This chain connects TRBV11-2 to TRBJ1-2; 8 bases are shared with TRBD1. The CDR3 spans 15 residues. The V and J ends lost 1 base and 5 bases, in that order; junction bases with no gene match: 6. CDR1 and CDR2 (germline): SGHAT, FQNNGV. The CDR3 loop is CASSLGGQGGYGYTF. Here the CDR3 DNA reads TGTGCCAGCAGCTTAGGCGGACAGGGAGGATATGGCTACACCTTC.

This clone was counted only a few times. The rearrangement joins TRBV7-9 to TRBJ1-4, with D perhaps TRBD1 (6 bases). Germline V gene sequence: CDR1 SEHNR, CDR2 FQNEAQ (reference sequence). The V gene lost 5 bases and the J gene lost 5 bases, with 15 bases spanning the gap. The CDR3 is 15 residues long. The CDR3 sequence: CASSPSRGKNEKLFF. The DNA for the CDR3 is TGTGCCAGCAGCCCCTCCAGGGGAAAAAATGAAAAACTGTTTTTT.

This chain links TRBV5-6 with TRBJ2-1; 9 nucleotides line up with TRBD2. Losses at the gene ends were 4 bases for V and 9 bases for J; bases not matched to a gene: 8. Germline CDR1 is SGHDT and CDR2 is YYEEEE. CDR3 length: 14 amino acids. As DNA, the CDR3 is TGTGCCAGCAGCGGAGGGCGGGAGGGAACTGAGCAGTTCTTC. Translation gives CASSGGREGTEQFF.